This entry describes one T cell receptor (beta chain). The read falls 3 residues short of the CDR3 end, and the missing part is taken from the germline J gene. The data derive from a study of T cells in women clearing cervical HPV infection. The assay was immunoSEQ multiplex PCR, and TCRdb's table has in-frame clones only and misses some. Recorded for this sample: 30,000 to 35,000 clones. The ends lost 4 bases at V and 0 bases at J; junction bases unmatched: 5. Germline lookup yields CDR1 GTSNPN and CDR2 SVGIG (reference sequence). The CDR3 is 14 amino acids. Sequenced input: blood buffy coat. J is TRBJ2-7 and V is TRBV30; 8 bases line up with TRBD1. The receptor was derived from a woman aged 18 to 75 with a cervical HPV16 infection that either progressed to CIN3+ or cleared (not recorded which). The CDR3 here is CAWIPGGSSYEQYF. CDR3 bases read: TGTGCCTGGATTCCAGGGGGCAGCTCCTACGAG.